Each of the 25 T cell receptor beta chains below was sequenced from the same sample in a study of CXCR3-negative and CXCR3-positive naive CD8 T cells. Researchers prepared the TRB cDNA libraries using 5' RACE with UMI labels. No DNA is given; TCRdb re-called the 5' RACE reads and lists each CDR3 protein once. In all, the sample yields about 6,800 distinct CDR3 sequences. Sample: naive CXCR3- CD8+ T cells from blood. Subset here: CD45RO-CCR7+CD27+CD95- naive CD8+ T cells lacking CXCR3 (TNR3-). Receptors originate from a human donor in good health. Some clones in this sample may be carry-over from other donors' samples.

In terms of frequency, this clonotype is medium-sized. V is TRBV11-2 and J is TRBJ2-3. Germline V gene lookup returns CDR1 SGHAT and CDR2 FQNNGV. This CDR3 is built from 14 residues. This chain's CDR3 is CASSLEGSTDTQYF.

Judged by frequency, this clonotype is medium-sized. This rearrangement joins TRBV4-2 to TRBJ2-7; the TRBD2 assignment by TCRdb is unverifiable without DNA. CDR1 and CDR2 (germline): LGHNA, YNFKEQ. The CDR3 consists of 16 residues. CDR3 sequence: CASSSRGGTSGYEQYF.

Measured by frequency, this clonotype is medium-sized. This sequence joins TRBV5-1 and TRBJ2-5. The CDR3 has 14 amino acids. CDR1 is SGHRS, CDR2 YFSETQ, per germline. This CDR3 reads CASSLWLTQETQYF.

This clonotype is classed as medium-sized by frequency. The chain combines TRBV7-9 with TRBJ2-7; TCRdb gives TRBD2 as the D gene, but with no DNA this cannot be confirmed. Germline V gene sequence: CDR1 SEHNR, CDR2 FQNEAQ (reference sequence). CDR3 length equals 14 residues. CDR3 in amino acids: CASSLPSGSGEQYF.

The rearrangement uses TRBV2 and TRBJ2-3; absent DNA, TCRdb's TRBD2 call cannot be checked. Germline V CDR1 and CDR2: SNHLY, FYNNEI. The CDR3 totals 15 residues. The CDR3 reads CASQTSGRAQDTQYF. Complete variable domain (other parts from reference TRBV2 and TRBJ2-3): EPEVTQTPSHQVTQMGQEVILRCVPISNHLYFYWYRQILGQKVEFLVSFYNNEISEKSEIFDDQFSVERPDGSNFTLKIRSTKLEDSAMYFCASQTSGRAQDTQYFGPGTRLTVL.

The chain combines TRBV10-3 with TRBJ2-5; without DNA, the TCRdb call of TRBD1 cannot be checked. Per germline, CDR1 ENHRY and CDR2 SYGVKD. This CDR3 is built from 13 residues. CDR3 amino acids: CAISSDREETQYF.

This chain links TRBV15 with TRBJ2-7; TCRdb's assignment of TRBD2 cannot be checked, as there is no DNA. This CDR3 spans 15 amino acids. The germline gives CDR1 LNHNV, CDR2 YYDKDF (reference sequence). This CDR3 is CVTSGTSGSPYEQYF. The entire variable domain, with the rest obtained from reference TRBV15 and TRBJ2-7, is as follows: DAMVIQNPRYQVTQFGKPVTLSCSQTLNHNVMYWYQQKSSQAPKLLFHYYDKDFNNEADTPDNFQSRRPNTSFCFLDIRSPGLGDTAMYLCVTSGTSGSPYEQYFGPGTRLTVT.

This chain joins TRBV4-1 and TRBJ2-3. In germline, CDR1 is MGHRA, CDR2 YSYEKL. This CDR3 spans 12 amino acids. The CDR3 protein is CASSHIGDTQYF.

The CDR3 reads CASTGGTEAFF. This chain links TRBV10-2 with TRBJ1-1; TCRdb selects TRBD1, and the lack of DNA leaves this call unchecked. From germline, CDR1 is WSHSY and CDR2 SAAADI. This CDR3 is built from 11 residues.

By frequency, this clonotype is medium-sized. This chain connects TRBV4-2 to TRBJ2-1; TCRdb outputs TRBD2, but without DNA this stays unchecked. The CDR3 is made up of 15 amino acids. Germline V lookup: CDR1 LGHNA, CDR2 YNFKEQ. The CDR3 sequence: CASSHIGRGHNEQFF.

CDR3 sequence reads: CASSPPAAANTGELFF. V and J are TRBV7-2 and TRBJ2-2; as DNA is missing, the TRBD2 call by TCRdb cannot be tested. Looked up from germline, CDR1 is SGHTA and CDR2 is FQGNSA. The CDR3 loop spans 16 amino acids.

V usage is TRBV6-5 and J usage is TRBJ2-3; there is no DNA to check the TCRdb D call of TRBD1. The CDR3 sequence is 16 residues long. Germline CDR1 and CDR2: MNHEY and SVGAGI. CDR3 amino acids: CASSPPQVANTDTQYF.

This clonotype is classed as medium-sized by frequency. The chain carries TRBV11-2 and TRBJ2-3; TCRdb designates TRBD2, a call that cannot be tested without DNA. This CDR3 comprises 15 residues. CDR1 SGHAT and CDR2 FQNNGV come from the germline V gene. CDR3 sequence reads: CASSLVPSETDTQYF. Full variable domain (rest looked up from reference TRBV11-2 and TRBJ2-3): EAGVAQSPRYKIIEKRQSVAFWCNPISGHATLYWYQQILGQGPKLLIQFQNNGVVDDSQLPKDRFSAERLKGVDSTLKIQPAKLEDSAVYLCASSLVPSETDTQYFGPGTRLTVL.

This clonotype counts as medium-sized by frequency. The chain combines TRBV28 with TRBJ2-7; with no DNA, the TCRdb D assignment of TRBD1 cannot be verified. The germline gives CDR1 MDHEN, CDR2 SYDVKM. CDR3 length equals 14 residues. The CDR3 sequence: CASSLGQPSYEQYF.

The rearrangement uses TRBV20-1 and TRBJ1-5. Germline V gene sequence: CDR1 DFQATT, CDR2 SNEGSKA (reference sequence). The CDR3 spans 13 residues. The CDR3 protein is CSAPARDGQPQHF.

The V and J genes are TRBV6-5 and TRBJ2-2; TCRdb gives TRBD2 as the D gene, but with no DNA this cannot be confirmed. Germline loops: CDR1 MNHEY, CDR2 SVGAGI. The CDR3 has 16 amino acids. CDR3 protein: CASSYSVPSATGELFF.

The chain links TRBV29-1 to TRBJ2-5; lacking DNA, the TRBD2 call made by TCRdb goes unchecked. CDR1 and CDR2 from the germline V gene are SQVTM and ANQGSEA. CDR3 length: 15 residues. CDR3 protein: CSVTFSGIGGETQYF.

This clonotype is called medium-sized based on its frequency. The chain combines TRBV12-3 or TRBV12-4 with TRBJ2-1; TCRdb returns TRBD2, unconfirmable since there is no DNA. This CDR3 is built from 16 residues. CDR3 protein: CASSPAAGGPGNEQFF.

This clonotype is called medium-sized based on its frequency. The rearrangement uses TRBV6-5 and TRBJ1-1. This CDR3 spans 12 amino acids. CDR1 and CDR2 from the germline V gene are MNHEY and SVGAGI. CDR3 region: CASSYQNTEAFF.

This clonotype is identified as medium-sized from frequency. V and J are TRBV19 and TRBJ2-1. The CDR3 is 15 amino acids. Germline CDR1 reads LNHDA; CDR2 reads SQIVND (reference sequence). The CDR3 is CASSIAWSSYNEQFF. Based on the CDR3 plus reference TRBV19 and TRBJ2-1, the full variable domain is DGGITQSPKYLFRKEGQNVTLSCEQNLNHDAMYWYRQDPGQGLRLIYYSQIVNDFQKGDIAEGYSVSREKKESFPLTVTSAQKNPTAFYLCASSIAWSSYNEQFFGPGTRLTVL.

The CDR3 loop reads CASSDVRENTEAFF. The chain uses TRBV13 and TRBJ1-1; TCRdb lists TRBD1, though no DNA is available to test this call. Germline V gives CDR1 PRHDT, CDR2 FYEKMQ (reference sequence). The CDR3 contains 14 residues.

This clonotype is identified as medium-sized (0.01 to 0.1%) from frequency. This chain joins TRBV11-2 and TRBJ2-3. The V gene's germline CDR1 is SGHAT and CDR2 FQNNGV. The CDR3 runs to 15 residues. CDR3 sequence: CASSPLDPTTDTQYF. The variable domain in full, completed from reference TRBV11-2 and TRBJ2-3, reads EAGVAQSPRYKIIEKRQSVAFWCNPISGHATLYWYQQILGQGPKLLIQFQNNGVVDDSQLPKDRFSAERLKGVDSTLKIQPAKLEDSAVYLCASSPLDPTTDTQYFGPGTRLTVL.

J is TRBJ2-2 and V is TRBV6-5. This CDR3 spans 18 amino acids. Per germline, CDR1 MNHEY and CDR2 SVGAGI. The CDR3: CASSYSESGSANTGELFF.

Considering frequency, this clonotype is medium-sized. The rearrangement links TRBV20-1 to TRBJ2-1. CDR1 and CDR2 from the germline V gene are DFQATT and SNEGSKA (reference sequence). The CDR3 loop spans 15 amino acids. This chain's CDR3 is CSARKLAYSYNEQFF.

In terms of frequency, this clonotype is medium-sized (0.01 to 0.1%). V gene TRBV9 combines with J gene TRBJ1-2. The CDR3 loop spans 15 amino acids. Germline-derived CDR1 and CDR2 are SGDLS and YYNGEE. CDR3 amino acids: CASSISGTSNYGYTF.